The clone carrying this T cell receptor beta chain was observed many times. The antigen remains unidentified. The cell input for sorted libraries was about a million, and those cells were CD4+ or CD8+ T cells. The record originates from a study of neurological immune-mediated disorders. In every sequencing run, more than 170 million TCR-beta sequences were generated from 15-18 subjects. TCRdb fed the 5' RACE reads into MiXCR, producing one record per CDR3 protein. The table has 11,000 to 15,000 distinct CDR3 sequences, 13% seen once; the top ten hold roughly 41%. Study-level findings and limits: The absence of shared CDR3 amino acid sequences among expanded clones across subjects suggests private repertoires in all groups.

Sample: CD8+ T cells from blood. The TCR sequence derives from a female donor with HTLV-1-associated myelopathy (HAM/TSP).

In DNA form, the CDR3 reads TGTGCCAGCAGTATGACAGGGTTATGGACACCCCTCCACTTT. This sequence encodes CASSMTGLWTPLHF. The chain combines TRBV27 with TRBJ1-6, with 7 bases matching TRBD1. Germline trimming cut 5 bases from V and 11 bases from J; bases unmatched to any gene: 9. From germline, CDR1 is MNHEY and CDR2 SMNVEV (reference sequence). This CDR3 has 14 amino acids.